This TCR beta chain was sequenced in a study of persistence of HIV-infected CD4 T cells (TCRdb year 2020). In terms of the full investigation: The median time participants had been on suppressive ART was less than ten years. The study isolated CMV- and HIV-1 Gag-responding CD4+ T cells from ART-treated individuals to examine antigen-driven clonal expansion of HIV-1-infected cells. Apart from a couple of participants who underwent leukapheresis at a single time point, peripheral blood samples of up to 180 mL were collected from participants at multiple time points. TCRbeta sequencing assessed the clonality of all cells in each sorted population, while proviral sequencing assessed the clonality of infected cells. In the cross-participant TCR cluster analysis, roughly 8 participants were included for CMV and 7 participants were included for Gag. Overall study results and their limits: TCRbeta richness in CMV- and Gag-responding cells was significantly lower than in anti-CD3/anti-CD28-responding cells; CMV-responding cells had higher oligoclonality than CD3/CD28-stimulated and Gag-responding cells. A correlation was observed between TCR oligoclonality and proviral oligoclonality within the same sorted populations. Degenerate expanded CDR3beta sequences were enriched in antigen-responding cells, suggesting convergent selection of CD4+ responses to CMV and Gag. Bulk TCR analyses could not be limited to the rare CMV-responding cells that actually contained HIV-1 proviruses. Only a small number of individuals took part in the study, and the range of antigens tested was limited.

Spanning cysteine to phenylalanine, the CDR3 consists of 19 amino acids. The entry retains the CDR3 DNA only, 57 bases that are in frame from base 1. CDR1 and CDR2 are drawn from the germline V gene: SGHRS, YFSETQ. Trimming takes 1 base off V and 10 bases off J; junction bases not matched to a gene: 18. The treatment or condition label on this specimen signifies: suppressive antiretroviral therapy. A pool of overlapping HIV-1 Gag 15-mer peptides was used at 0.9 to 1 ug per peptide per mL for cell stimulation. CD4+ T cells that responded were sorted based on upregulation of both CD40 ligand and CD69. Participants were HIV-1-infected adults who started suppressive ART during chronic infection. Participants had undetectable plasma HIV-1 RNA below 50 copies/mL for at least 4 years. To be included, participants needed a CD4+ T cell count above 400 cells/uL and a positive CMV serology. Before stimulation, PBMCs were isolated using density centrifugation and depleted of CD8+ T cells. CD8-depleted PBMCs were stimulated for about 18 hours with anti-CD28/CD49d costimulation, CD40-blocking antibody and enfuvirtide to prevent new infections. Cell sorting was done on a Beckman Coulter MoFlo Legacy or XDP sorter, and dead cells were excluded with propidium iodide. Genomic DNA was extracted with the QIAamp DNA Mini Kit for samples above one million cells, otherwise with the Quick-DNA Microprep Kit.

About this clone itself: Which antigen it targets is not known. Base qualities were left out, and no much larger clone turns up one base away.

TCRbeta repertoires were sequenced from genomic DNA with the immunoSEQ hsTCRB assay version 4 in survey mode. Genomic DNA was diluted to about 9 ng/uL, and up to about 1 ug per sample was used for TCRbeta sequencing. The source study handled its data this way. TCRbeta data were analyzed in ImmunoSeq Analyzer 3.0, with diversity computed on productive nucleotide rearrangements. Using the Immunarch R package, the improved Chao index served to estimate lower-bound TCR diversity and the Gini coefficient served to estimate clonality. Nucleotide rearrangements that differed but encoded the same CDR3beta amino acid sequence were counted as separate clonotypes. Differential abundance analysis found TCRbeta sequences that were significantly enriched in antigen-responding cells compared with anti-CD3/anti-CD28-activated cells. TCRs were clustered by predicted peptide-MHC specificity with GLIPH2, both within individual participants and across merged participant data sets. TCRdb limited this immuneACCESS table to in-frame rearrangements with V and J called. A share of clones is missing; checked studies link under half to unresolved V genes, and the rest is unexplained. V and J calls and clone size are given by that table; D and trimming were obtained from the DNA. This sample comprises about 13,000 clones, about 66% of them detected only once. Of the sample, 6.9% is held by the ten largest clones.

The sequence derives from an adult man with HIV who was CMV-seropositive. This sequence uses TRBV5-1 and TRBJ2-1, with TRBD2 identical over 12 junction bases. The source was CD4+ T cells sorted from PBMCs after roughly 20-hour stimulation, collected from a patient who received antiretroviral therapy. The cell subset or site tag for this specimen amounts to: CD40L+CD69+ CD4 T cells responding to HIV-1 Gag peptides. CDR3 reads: CASSLSLAGGVFTSGEQFF. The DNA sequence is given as TGCGCCAGCAGCTTGTCACTAGCGGGAGGAGTGTTTACATCAGGGGAGCAGTTCTTC.